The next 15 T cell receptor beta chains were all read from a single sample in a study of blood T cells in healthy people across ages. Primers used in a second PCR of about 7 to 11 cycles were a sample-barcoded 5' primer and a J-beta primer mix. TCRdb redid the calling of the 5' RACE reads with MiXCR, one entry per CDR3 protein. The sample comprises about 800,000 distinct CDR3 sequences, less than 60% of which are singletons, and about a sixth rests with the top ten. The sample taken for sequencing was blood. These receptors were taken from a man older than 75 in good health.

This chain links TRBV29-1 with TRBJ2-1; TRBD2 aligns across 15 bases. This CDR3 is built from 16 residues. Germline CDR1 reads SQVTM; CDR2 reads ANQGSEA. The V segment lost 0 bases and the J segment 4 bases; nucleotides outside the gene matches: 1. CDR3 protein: CSVEEGLAGGYNEQFF. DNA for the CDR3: TGCAGCGTTGAAGAAGGACTAGCGGGGGGGTACAATGAGCAGTTCTTC.

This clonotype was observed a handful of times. CDR3 amino acids: CASSQPGVKYEQYF. DNA for the CDR3: TGTGCCAGCAGTCAACCGGGGGTGAAGTACGAGCAGTACTTC. V usage is TRBV28 and J usage is TRBJ2-7, with D possibly matching TRBD2 (6 bases). Germline CDR1 and CDR2: MDHEN and SYDVKM. The CDR3 runs 14 residues. Trimming removed 5 bases from V and 4 bases from J, with 15 bases in between.

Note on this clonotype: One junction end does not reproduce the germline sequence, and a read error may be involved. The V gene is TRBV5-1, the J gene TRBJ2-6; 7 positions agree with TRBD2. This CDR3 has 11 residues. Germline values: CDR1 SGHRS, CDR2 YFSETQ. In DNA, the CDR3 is TGCGTCAGCAGCTCGGGGGGCGTCCTGACTTTC. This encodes CVSSSGGVLTF.

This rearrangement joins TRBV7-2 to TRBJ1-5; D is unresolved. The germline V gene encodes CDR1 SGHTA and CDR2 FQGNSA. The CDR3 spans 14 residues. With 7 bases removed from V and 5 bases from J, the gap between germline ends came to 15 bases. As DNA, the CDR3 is TGTGCCAGCACTCGATCCTTTGGGGATCAGCCCCAGCATTTT. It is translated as CASTRSFGDQPQHF.

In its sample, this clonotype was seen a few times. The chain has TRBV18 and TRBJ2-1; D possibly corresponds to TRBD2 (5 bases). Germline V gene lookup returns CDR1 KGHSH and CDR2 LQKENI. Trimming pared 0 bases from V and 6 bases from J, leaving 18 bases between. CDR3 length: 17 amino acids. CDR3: CASSPPFGDLGINEQFF. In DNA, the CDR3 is TGTGCCAGCTCACCACCATTCGGGGATCTAGGGATCAATGAGCAGTTCTTC.

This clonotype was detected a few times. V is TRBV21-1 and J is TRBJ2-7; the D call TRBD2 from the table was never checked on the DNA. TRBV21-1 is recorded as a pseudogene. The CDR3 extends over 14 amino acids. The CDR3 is CASSNLTSGYEQYF. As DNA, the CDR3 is TGTGCCAGCAGCAATTTGACTAGCGGGTACGAGCAGTACTTC.

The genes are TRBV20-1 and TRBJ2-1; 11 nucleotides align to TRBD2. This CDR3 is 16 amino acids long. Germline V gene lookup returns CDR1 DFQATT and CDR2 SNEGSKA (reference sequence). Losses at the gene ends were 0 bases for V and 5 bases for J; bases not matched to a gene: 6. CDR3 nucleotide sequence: TGCAGTGCTAGAGATCCACTAGCGGGAGTCGACAATGAGCAGTTCTTC. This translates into CSARDPLAGVDNEQFF.

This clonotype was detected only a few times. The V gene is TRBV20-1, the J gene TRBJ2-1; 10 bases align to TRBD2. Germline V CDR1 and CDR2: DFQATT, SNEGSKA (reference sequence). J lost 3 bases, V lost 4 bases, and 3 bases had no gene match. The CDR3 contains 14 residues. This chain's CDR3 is CSAITSGIYNEQFF. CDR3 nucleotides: TGCAGTGCTATAACTAGCGGGATCTACAATGAGCAGTTCTTC.

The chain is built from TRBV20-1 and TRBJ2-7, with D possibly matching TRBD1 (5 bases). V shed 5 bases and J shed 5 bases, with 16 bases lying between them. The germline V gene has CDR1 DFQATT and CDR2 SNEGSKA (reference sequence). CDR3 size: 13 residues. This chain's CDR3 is CSASRTLSDEQYF. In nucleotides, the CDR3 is TGCAGTGCTTCCCGGACACTTTCGGACGAGCAGTACTTC.

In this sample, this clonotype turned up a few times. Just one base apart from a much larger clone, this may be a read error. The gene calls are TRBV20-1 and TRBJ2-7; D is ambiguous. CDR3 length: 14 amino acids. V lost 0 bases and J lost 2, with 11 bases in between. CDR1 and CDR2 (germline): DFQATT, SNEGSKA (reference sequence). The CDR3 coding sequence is TGCAGTGCTAGAGACCGGGCTAACCCCTACGAGCAGTACTTC. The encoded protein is CSARDRANPYEQYF.

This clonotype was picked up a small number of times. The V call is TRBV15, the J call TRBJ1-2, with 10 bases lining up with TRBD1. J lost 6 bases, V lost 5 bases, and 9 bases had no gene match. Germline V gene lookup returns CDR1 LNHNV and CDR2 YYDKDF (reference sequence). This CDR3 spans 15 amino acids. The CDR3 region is CATSGIAGTGDGYTF. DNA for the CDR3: TGTGCCACCAGCGGCATAGCCGGGACAGGGGATGGCTACACCTTC.

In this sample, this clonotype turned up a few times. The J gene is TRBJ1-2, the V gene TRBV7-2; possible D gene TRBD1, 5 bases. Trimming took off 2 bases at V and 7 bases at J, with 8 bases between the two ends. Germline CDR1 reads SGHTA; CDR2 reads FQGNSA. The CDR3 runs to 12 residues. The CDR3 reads CASSLWDSGYTF. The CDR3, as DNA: TGTGCCAGCAGCTTATGGGACTCTGGCTACACCTTC.

CDR3 in amino acids: CASSKTGAYNEQFF. In nucleotides, the CDR3 is TGTGCCAGCAGCAAGACAGGGGCCTACAATGAGCAGTTCTTC. V usage is TRBV6-2 or TRBV6-3 and J usage is TRBJ2-1; 8 bases are a match to TRBD1. With 6 bases clipped from V and 2 bases from J, the junction kept 3 bases outside the gene matches. The CDR3 has 14 residues. Germline loops: CDR1 MNHEY, CDR2 SVGEGT.

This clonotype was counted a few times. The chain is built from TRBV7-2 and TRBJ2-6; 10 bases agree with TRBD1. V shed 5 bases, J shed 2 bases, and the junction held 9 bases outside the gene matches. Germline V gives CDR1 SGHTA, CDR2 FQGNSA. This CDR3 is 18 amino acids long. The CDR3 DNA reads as TGTGCCAGCAGCATAGTTAGGACAGGGGGTCCTGGGGCCAACGTCCTGACTTTC. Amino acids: CASSIVRTGGPGANVLTF.

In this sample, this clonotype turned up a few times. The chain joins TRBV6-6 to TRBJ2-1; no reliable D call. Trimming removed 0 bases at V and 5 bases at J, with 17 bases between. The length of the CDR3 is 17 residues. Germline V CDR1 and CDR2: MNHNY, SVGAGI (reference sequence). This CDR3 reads CASSYSPTGSPDNEQFF. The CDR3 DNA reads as TGTGCCAGCAGTTACTCTCCCACGGGTTCCCCCGACAATGAGCAGTTCTTC.